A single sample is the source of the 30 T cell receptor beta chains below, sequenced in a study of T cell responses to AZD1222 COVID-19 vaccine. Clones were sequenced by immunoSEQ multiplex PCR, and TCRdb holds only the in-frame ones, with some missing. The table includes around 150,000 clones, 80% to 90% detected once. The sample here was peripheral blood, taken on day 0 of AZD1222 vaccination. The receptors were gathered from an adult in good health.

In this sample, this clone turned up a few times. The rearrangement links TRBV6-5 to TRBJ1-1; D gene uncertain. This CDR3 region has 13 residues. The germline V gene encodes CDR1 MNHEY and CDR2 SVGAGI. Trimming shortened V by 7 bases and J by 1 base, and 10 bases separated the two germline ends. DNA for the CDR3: TGTGCCAGCACAGCGCGGAGGAACACTGAAGCTTTCTTT. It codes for CASTARRNTEAFF.

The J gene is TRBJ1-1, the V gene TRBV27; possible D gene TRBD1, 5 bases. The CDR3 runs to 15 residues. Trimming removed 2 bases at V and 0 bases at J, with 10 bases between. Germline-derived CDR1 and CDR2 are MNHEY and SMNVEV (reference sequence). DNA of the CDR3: TGTGCCAGCAGTTTAGACACAGGAGTGAACACTGAAGCTTTCTTT. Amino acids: CASSLDTGVNTEAFF.

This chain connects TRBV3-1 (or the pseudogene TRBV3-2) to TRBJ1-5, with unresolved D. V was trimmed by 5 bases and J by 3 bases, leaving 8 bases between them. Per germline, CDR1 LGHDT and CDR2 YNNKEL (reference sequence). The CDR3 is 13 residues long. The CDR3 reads CASSTEPNQPQHF. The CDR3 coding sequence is TGTGCCAGCAGCACAGAACCCAATCAGCCCCAGCATTTT.

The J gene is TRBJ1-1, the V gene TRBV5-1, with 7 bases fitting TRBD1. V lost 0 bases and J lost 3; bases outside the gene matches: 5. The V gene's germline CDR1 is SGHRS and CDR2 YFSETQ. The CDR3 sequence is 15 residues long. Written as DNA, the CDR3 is TGCGCCAGCAGCTTGGAGGCAGGGGGAGACACTGAAGCTTTCTTT. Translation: CASSLEAGGDTEAFF.

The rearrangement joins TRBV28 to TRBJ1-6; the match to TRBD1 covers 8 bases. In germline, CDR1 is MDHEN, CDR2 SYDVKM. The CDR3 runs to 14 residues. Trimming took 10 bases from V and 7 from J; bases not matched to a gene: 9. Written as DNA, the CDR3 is TGTGCCACTTCAGGGGGCGCAGGGAATTCACCCCTCCACTTT. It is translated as CATSGGAGNSPLHF.

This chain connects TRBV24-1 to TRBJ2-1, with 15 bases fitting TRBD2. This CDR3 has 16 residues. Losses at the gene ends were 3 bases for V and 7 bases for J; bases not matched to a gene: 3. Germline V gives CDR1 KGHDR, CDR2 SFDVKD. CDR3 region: CATSDAGLAGGNEQFF. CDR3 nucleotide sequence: TGTGCCACCAGTGATGCGGGACTAGCGGGAGGTAATGAGCAGTTCTTC.

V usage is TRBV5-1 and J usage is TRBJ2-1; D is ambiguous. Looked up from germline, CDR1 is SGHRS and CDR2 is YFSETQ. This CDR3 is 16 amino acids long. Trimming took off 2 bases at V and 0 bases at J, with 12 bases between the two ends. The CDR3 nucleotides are TGCGCCAGCAGCTTTGGCCAGATTAACTCCTACAATGAGCAGTTCTTC. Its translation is CASSFGQINSYNEQFF. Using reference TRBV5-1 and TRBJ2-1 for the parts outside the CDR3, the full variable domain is KAGVTQTPRYLIKTRGQQVTLSCSPISGHRSVSWYQQTPGQGLQFLFEYFSETQRNKGNFPGRFSGRQFSNSRSEMNVSTLELGDSALYLCASSFGQINSYNEQFFGPGTRLTVL.

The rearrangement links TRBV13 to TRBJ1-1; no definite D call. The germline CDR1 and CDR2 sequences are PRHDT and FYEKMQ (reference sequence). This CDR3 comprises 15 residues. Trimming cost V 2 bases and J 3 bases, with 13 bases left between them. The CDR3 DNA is TGTGCCAGCAGCTTATTCTGGGCGGGGTACACTGAAGCTTTCTTT. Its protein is CASSLFWAGYTEAFF.

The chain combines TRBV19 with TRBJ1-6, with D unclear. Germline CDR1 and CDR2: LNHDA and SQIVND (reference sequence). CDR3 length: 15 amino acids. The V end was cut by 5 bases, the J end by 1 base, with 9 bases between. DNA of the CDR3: TGTGCCAGTAGTCCCGTATGGTCCTATAATTCACCCCTCCACTTT. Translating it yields CASSPVWSYNSPLHF.

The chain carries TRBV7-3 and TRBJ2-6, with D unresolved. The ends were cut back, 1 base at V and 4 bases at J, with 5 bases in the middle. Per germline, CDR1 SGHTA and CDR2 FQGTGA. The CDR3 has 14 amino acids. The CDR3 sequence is CASSLNPGANVLTF. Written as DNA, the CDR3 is TGTGCCAGCAGCTTAAATCCGGGGGCCAACGTCCTGACTTTC.

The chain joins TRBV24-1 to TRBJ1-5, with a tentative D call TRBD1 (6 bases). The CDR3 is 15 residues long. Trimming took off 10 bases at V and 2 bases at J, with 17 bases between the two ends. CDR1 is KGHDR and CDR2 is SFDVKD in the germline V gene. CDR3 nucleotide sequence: TGTGCCACGGGGGGCCAGGGTAACGGCAATCAGCCCCAGCATTTT. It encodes CATGGQGNGNQPQHF.

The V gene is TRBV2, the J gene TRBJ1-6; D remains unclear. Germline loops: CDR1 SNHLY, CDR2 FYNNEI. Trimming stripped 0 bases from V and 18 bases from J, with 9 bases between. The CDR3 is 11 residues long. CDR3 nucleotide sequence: TGTGCCAGCAGTGAAGCACATGATAGCCACTTT. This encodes CASSEAHDSHF.

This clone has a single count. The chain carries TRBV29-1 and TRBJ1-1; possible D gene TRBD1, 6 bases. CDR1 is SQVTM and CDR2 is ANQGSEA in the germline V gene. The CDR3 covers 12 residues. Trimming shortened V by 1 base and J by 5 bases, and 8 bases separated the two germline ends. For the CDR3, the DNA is TGCAGCGTTGAAGTAGGGGGGACTGAAGCTTTCTTT. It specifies CSVEVGGTEAFF.

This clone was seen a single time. CDR3 DNA: TGTGCCAGCAGAGGGGGGACGGGAAGGCGTGAAAAACTGTTTTTT. Protein: CASRGGTGRREKLFF. The rearrangement links TRBV27 to TRBJ1-4; TRBD1 might be the D (6 bases). V was cut by 6 bases and J by 7 bases, with 18 bases left in between. The CDR3 length is 15 residues. Germline CDR1 reads MNHEY; CDR2 reads SMNVEV (reference sequence). Combining the CDR3 with reference TRBV27 and TRBJ1-4 gives the whole variable domain EAQVTQNPRYLITVTGKKLTVTCSQNMNHEYMSWYRQDPGLGLRQIYYSMNVEVTDKGDVPEGYKVSRKEKRNFPLILESPSPNQTSLYFCASRGGTGRREKLFFGSGTQLSVL.

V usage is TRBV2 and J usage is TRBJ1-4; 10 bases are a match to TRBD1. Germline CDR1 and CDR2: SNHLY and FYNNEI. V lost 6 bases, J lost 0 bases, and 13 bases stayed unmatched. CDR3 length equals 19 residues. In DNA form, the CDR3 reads TGTGCCAGCAGAGAGCTACGGGACAGGGGAATTTCAACTAATGAAAAACTGTTTTTT. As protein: CASRELRDRGISTNEKLFF.

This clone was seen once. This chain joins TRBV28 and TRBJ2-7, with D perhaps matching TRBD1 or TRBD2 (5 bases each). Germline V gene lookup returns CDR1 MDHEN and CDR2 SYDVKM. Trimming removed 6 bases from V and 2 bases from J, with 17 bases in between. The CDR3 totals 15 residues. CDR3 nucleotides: TGTGCCAGCAGCTCGTCGGGACCCCGGACCTACGAGCAGTACTTC. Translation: CASSSSGPRTYEQYF.

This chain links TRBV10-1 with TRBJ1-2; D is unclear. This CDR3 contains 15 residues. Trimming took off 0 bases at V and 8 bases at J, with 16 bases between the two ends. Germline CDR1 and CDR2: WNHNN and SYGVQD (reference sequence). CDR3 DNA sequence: TGCGCCAGCAGTGAGTCGGGTCGGGGATTCGGAGGCTACACCTTC. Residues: CASSESGRGFGGYTF.

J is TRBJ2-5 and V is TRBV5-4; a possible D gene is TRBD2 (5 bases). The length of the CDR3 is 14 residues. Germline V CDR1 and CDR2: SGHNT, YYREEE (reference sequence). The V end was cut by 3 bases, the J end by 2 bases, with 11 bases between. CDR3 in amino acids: CASSWTTSQETQYF. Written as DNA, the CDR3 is TGTGCCAGCAGCTGGACCACTAGTCAAGAGACCCAGTACTTC.

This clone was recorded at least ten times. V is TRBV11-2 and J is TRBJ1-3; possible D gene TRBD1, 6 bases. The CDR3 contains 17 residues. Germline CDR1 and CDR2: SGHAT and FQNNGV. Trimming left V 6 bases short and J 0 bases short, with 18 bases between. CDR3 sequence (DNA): TGTGCCAGCAGTTTACAGGGCCTGAGCGACTCTGGAAACACCATATATTTT. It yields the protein CASSLQGLSDSGNTIYF.

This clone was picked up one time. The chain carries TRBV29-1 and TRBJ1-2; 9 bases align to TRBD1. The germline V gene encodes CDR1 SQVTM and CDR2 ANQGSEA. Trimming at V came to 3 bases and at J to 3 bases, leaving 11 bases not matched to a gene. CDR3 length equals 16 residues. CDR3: CSVEGTGKGSDYGYTF. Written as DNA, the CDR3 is TGCAGCGTTGAGGGGACAGGGAAGGGAAGCGACTATGGCTACACCTTC.

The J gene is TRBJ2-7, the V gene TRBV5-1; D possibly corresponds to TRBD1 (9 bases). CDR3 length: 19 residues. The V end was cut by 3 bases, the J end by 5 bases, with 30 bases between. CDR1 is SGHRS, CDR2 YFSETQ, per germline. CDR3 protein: CASSYGQGISGTATHEQYF. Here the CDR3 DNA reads TGCGCCAGCAGCTATGGACAGGGGATTAGCGGGACCGCCACCCACGAGCAGTACTTC.

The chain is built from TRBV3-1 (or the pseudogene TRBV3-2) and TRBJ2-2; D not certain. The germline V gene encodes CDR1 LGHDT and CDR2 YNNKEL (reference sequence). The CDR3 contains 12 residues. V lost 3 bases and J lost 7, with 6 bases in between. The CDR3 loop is CASSHHSGELFF. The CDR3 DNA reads TGTGCCAGCAGCCACCACAGCGGGGAGCTGTTTTTT.

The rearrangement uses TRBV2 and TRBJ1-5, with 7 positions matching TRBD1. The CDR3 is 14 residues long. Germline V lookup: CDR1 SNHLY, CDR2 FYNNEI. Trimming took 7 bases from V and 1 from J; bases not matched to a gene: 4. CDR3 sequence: CASTPTGSNQPQHF. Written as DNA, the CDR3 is TGTGCCAGCACCCCGACAGGGAGCAATCAGCCCCAGCATTTT.

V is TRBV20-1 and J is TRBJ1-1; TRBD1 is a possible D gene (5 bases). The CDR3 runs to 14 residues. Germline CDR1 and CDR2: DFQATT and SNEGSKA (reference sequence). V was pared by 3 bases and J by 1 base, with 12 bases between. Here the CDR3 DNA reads TGCAGTGCTAGTGGGAGGGGCCGGAACACTGAAGCTTTCTTT. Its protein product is CSASGRGRNTEAFF.

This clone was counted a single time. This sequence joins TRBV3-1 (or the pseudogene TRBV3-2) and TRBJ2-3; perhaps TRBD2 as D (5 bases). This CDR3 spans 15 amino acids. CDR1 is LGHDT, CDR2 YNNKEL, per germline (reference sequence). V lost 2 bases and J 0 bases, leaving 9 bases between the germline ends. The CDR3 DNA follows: TGTGCCAGCAGCCAATCGAGGACTAGCACAGATACGCAGTATTTT. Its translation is CASSQSRTSTDTQYF.

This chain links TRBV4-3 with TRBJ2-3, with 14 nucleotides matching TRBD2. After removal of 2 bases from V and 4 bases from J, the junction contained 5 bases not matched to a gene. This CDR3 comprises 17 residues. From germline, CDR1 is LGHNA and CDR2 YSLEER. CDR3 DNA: TGCGCCAGCAGCCAACTCGGGACTAGCGGGGGACCAGATACGCAGTATTTT. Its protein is CASSQLGTSGGPDTQYF.

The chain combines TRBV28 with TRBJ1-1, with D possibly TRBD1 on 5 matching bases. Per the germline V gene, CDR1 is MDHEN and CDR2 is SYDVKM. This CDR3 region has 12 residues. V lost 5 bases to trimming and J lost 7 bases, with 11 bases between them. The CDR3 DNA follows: TGTGCCAGCAGTAAATCGGGGCTTGAAGCTTTCTTT. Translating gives CASSKSGLEAFF.

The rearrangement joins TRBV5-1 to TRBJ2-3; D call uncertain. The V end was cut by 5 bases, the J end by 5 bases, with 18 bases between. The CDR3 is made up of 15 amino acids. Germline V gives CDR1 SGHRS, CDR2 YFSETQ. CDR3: CASRFGPGLGDTQYF. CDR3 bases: TGCGCCAGCAGGTTCGGACCCGGCCTAGGAGATACGCAGTATTTT. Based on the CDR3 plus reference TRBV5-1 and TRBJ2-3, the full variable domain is KAGVTQTPRYLIKTRGQQVTLSCSPISGHRSVSWYQQTPGQGLQFLFEYFSETQRNKGNFPGRFSGRQFSNSRSEMNVSTLELGDSALYLCASRFGPGLGDTQYFGPGTRLTVL.

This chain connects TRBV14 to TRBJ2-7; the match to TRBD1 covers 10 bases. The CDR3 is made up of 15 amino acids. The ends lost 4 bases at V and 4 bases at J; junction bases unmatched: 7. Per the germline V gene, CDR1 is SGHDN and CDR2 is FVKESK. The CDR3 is CASSLPGQGYYEQYF. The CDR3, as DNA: TGTGCCAGCAGCCTTCCGGGACAGGGGTATTACGAGCAGTACTTC.

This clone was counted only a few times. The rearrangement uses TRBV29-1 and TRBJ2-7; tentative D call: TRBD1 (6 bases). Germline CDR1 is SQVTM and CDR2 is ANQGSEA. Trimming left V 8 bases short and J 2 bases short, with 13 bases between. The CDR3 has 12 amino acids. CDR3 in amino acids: CSLRDTTYEQYF. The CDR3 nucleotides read TGCAGCCTCCGGGACACTACCTACGAGCAGTACTTC.